The rows below give T cell receptor beta chains drawn from one sample of a study of T cells after posttransplantation cyclophosphamide. This table comes from immunoSEQ multiplex PCR, and its TCRdb copy is limited to in-frame clones, with some not included. The data contain approximately 23,000 clones, 95% to 98% of them seen just once; the ten biggest clones take up around 0.13%. The specimen sequenced was naive CD4+ T cells sorted from PBMCs. These receptors were collected from a man between 45 and 60 years old in good health, CMV-negative, and a related stem cell transplant donor. Both conserved end residues are part of each CDR3. D genes are given only for firm matches.

j_gene | v_gene | d_gene | CDR3nt | CDR3aa
TRBJ2-7 | TRBV5-1 | TRBD1 | TGCGCCAGCAGCTCGGGACAGGGTGAGTCCTACGAGCAGTACTTC | CASSSGQGESYEQYF
TRBJ2-1 | TRBV5-1 | TRBD1 | TGCGCCAGCGGCCGGGACAGCCAATTCAATGAGCAGTTCTTC | CASGRDSQFNEQFF
TRBJ2-1 | TRBV5-1 | . | TGCGCCAGCAGCTTCGCGGAAACCACCTACAATGAGCAGTTCTTC | CASSFAETTYNEQFF
TRBJ1-2 | TRBV7-9 | TRBD1 | TGTGCCAGCAGCTTACCATTGGCAGGGGGCTTAGGCTACACCTTC | CASSLPLAGGLGYTF
TRBJ2-5 | TRBV10-2 | TRBD2 | TGCGCCAGTAAGGGACTAGCGGGGGGGCTCCAAGAGACCCAGTACTTC | CASKGLAGGLQETQYF
TRBJ1-3 | TRBV7-9 | TRBD1 | TGTGCCAGCAGCTCGACAGGGGGCCGCTCTGGAAACACCATATATTTT | CASSSTGGRSGNTIYF
TRBJ2-3 | TRBV7-6 | TRBD2 | TGTGCCGGGGGGGACTACCTTACCCCGGCCTATTTT | CAGGDYLTPAYF
TRBJ2-2 | TRBV9 | . | TGTGCCAGCAGCGTAGATCCCAGGCCCCAATATAACACCGGGGAGCTGTTTTTT | CASSVDPRPQYNTGELFF
TRBJ2-7 | TRBV5-5 | . | TGTGCCAGCAGCTTGACAATCTACGAGCAGTACTTC | CASSLTIYEQYF
TRBJ2-3 | TRBV10-3 | TRBD2 | TGTGCCATCAGGGGACTAGCGGGGGCCGTGGAAGGAGGGCAGTATTTT | CAIRGLAGAVEGGQYF
TRBJ2-3 | TRBV19 | . | TGTGCCAGTAGTCCAAGCGGTAGCACAGATACGCAGTATTTT | CASSPSGSTDTQYF
TRBJ2-3 | TRBV19 | . | TGTGCCAGTAGTCCCCAGGGGGATACGCAGTATTTT | CASSPQGDTQYF
TRBJ1-5 | TRBV7-2 | . | TGTGCCAGCAGCTTAATACAGAGCAATCAGCCCCAGCATTTT | CASSLIQSNQPQHF
TRBJ2-7 | TRBV11-2 | . | TGTGCCAGCAGCTTGGCGGAAGCCTACGAGCAGTACTTC | CASSLAEAYEQYF
TRBJ1-1 | TRBV6-6 | TRBD1 | TGTGCCAGCAGTTACTCCGGGACAGGGCGTTCTGAAGCTTTCTTT | CASSYSGTGRSEAFF
TRBJ1-3 | TRBV10-3 | . | TGTGCCATCAGTGAGTCCAGGGGTCAACAATCAAGCTCTGGAAACACCATATATTTT | CAISESRGQQSSSGNTIYF
TRBJ2-1 | TRBV6-1 | TRBD2 | TGTGCCAGCAGTGACGGACTAGCGGGGGGCAATGAGCAGTTCTTC | CASSDGLAGGNEQFF
TRBJ1-3 | TRBV6-6 | . | TGTGCCAGCAGCCCCGGGACACCTTCCTCTGGAAACACCATATATTTT | CASSPGTPSSGNTIYF
TRBJ1-5 | TRBV6-5 | . | TGTGCCAGCAGTGATCCCGGTTACAATCAGCCCCAGCATTTT | CASSDPGYNQPQHF
TRBJ2-2 | TRBV11-3 | . | TGTGCCAGCAGCTTGACTGCGAACACCGGGGAGCTGTTTTTT | CASSLTANTGELFF
TRBJ2-5 | TRBV5-1 | TRBD1 | TGCGCCAGCAGCGCCACAGGGGAGGAGACCCAGTACTTC | CASSATGEETQYF
TRBJ1-3 | TRBV1 | . | TGCACCAGCAGCCAACCACAGGGGGCGCGTCTAAATGGAAACACCATATATTTT | CTSSQPQGARLNGNTIYF
TRBJ2-3 | TRBV5-4 | . | TGTGCCAGCAGCTGGGACATAAGCACAGATACGCAGTATTTT | CASSWDISTDTQYF
TRBJ2-7 | TRBV5-1 | . | TGCGCCAGCAGCTCGAGCACAGGATCCTACGAGCAGTACTTC | CASSSSTGSYEQYF
TRBJ1-3 | TRBV30 | . | TGTGCCTGGACTATACAGGGATATGGAAACACCATATATTTT | CAWTIQGYGNTIYF
TRBJ2-7 | TRBV28 | . | TGTGCCAGCACCCAAGGGGGTCGGCAAAATCTCTACGAGCAGTACTTC | CASTQGGRQNLYEQYF
TRBJ2-7 | TRBV4-3 | TRBD2 | TGCGCCAGCAGCCAGATGTTACTAGCGGGCTCCTACGAGCAGTACTTC | CASSQMLLAGSYEQYF
TRBJ2-3 | TRBV4-3 | TRBD2 | TGCGCCAGCAGCAATGGAGGGGTAGTAGCGGGGCAGTATTTT | CASSNGGVVAGQYF
TRBJ2-2 | TRBV18 | TRBD2 | TGTGCCAGCTCACCTGGACTAGCGGGGGGAAAGACCGGGGAGCTGTTTTTT | CASSPGLAGGKTGELFF
TRBJ2-5 | TRBV7-2 | TRBD1 | TGTGCCAGCAGCTTAGCGGGGACAGGGTTACAGACCCAGTACTTC | CASSLAGTGLQTQYF
TRBJ2-2 | TRBV6-6 | TRBD2 | TGTGCCAGCAGTAAACTAGCGGGAGTGTACACCGGGGAGCTGTTTTTT | CASSKLAGVYTGELFF
TRBJ2-1 | TRBV25-1 | TRBD1 | TGTGCCAGCCGGGACAGACCCTACAATGAGCAGTTCTTC | CASRDRPYNEQFF
TRBJ2-4 | TRBV21-1 | . | TGTGCCAGCAGCCCTAGCGGGAGGGGGGCCAAAAACATTCAGTACTTC | CASSPSGRGAKNIQYF
TRBJ2-1 | TRBV29-1 | TRBD2 | TGCAGCGTTGTAGATACGGGAGGGATCAATGAGCAGTTCTTC | CSVVDTGGINEQFF
TRBJ2-3 | TRBV7-3 | . | TGTGCCAGCAGCTTATATTCAGATACGCAGTATTTT | CASSLYSDTQYF
TRBJ2-3 | TRBV5-6 | TRBD2 | TGTGCCAGCAGCTTGGAGGTGCTAGCGGGGGGTTCCGGGGATACGCAGTATTTT | CASSLEVLAGGSGDTQYF